A selection of T cell receptor beta chains follows, all from one sample in a study of OX40 agonist ivuxolimab in advanced cancers. Method: immunoSEQ multiplex PCR; TCRdb's copy keeps in-frame clones and lacks some. The sample gives about 51,000 clones, 60% to 80% of which show up once; around 2% is in the top ten. Material: CD4+ or CD8+ T cells sorted from blood, obtained in a trial of the OX40 agonist ivuxolimab. These receptors came from an adult with an advanced solid tumor such as melanoma, head and neck, liver or kidney cancer. Both conserved end residues are part of each CDR3.

j_call: TRBJ2-3; v_call: TRBV19; cdr3_aa: CASSIRTSTDTQYF
j_call: TRBJ1-2; v_call: TRBV7-9; cdr3_aa: CASSLGGQGPYGYTF
j_call: TRBJ1-2; v_call: TRBV7-6; cdr3_aa: CASSQNRDGGLSF
j_call: TRBJ2-5; v_call: TRBV4-1; cdr3_aa: CASSQGVRETQYF
j_call: TRBJ1-6; v_call: TRBV28; cdr3_aa: CASSFPGENSPLHF
j_call: TRBJ2-1; v_call: TRBV7-8; cdr3_aa: CASSLWDEQFF
j_call: TRBJ1-5; v_call: TRBV19; cdr3_aa: CASSIAWGAGNQPQHF
j_call: TRBJ1-1; v_call: TRBV28; cdr3_aa: CASSSRQAALGRGNTEAFF
j_call: TRBJ2-3; v_call: TRBV5-1; cdr3_aa: CASSLGRPPDTQYF
j_call: TRBJ2-5; v_call: TRBV27; cdr3_aa: CASRGWPQETQYF
j_call: TRBJ1-1; v_call: TRBV4-1; cdr3_aa: CASSPLLNTEAFF
j_call: TRBJ1-1; v_call: TRBV30; cdr3_aa: CAWIRIGLGTEAFF
j_call: TRBJ1-5; v_call: TRBV19; cdr3_aa: CASSSKRSGSNQPQHF
j_call: TRBJ2-1; v_call: TRBV6-4; cdr3_aa: CASSVTTAKFF
j_call: TRBJ2-4; v_call: TRBV7-3; cdr3_aa: CASSLDAAGRGAKNIQYF
j_call: TRBJ1-1; v_call: TRBV10-3; cdr3_aa: CAIRDTPGAEAFF
j_call: TRBJ1-1; v_call: TRBV5-1; cdr3_aa: CASSLRHENTEAFF
j_call: TRBJ1-1; v_call: TRBV6-5; cdr3_aa: CASSRQGRNTEAFF
j_call: TRBJ1-2; v_call: TRBV5-1; cdr3_aa: CASSSETANYGYTF
j_call: TRBJ1-2; v_call: TRBV6-5; cdr3_aa: CASIGQPAYGYTF
j_call: TRBJ2-7; v_call: TRBV5-1; cdr3_aa: CASSFVSSYEQYF
j_call: TRBJ2-7; v_call: TRBV11-2; cdr3_aa: CASSSTGGSYEQYF
j_call: TRBJ2-7; v_call: TRBV28; cdr3_aa: CASRIDSSYEQYF
j_call: TRBJ2-5; v_call: TRBV5-1; cdr3_aa: CASSFQETQYF
j_call: TRBJ2-3; v_call: TRBV28; cdr3_aa: CASSPQNLKQYF
j_call: TRBJ1-3; v_call: TRBV9; cdr3_aa: CASSADSLSSGNTIYF
j_call: TRBJ2-4; v_call: TRBV2; cdr3_aa: CASSGWAKNIQYF
j_call: TRBJ1-1; v_call: TRBV6-5; cdr3_aa: CASSFAGASTEAFF
j_call: TRBJ2-1; v_call: TRBV20-1; cdr3_aa: CSASQGNEQFF
j_call: TRBJ2-1; v_call: TRBV5-4; cdr3_aa: CASSLRIIAGGSDNEQFF
j_call: TRBJ2-3; v_call: TRBV5-1; cdr3_aa: CASSPVRSQGLTYTQYF
j_call: TRBJ1-1; v_call: TRBV11-3; cdr3_aa: CASSYNRVKGTEAFF